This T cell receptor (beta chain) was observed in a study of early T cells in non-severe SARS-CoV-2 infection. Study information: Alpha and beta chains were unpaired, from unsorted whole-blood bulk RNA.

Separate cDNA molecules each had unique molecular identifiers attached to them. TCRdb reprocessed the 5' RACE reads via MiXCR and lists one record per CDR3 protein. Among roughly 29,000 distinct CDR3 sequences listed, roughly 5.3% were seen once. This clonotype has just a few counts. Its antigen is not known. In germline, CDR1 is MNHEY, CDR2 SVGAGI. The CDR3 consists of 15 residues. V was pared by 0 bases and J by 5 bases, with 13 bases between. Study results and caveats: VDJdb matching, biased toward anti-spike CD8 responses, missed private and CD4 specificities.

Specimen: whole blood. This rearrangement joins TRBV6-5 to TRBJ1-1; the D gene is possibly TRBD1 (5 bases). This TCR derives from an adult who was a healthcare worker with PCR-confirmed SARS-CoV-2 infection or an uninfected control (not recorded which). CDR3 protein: CASSYSNRTWTEAFF. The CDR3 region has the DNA TGTGCCAGCAGTTACTCGAACAGGACGTGGACTGAAGCTTTCTTT.